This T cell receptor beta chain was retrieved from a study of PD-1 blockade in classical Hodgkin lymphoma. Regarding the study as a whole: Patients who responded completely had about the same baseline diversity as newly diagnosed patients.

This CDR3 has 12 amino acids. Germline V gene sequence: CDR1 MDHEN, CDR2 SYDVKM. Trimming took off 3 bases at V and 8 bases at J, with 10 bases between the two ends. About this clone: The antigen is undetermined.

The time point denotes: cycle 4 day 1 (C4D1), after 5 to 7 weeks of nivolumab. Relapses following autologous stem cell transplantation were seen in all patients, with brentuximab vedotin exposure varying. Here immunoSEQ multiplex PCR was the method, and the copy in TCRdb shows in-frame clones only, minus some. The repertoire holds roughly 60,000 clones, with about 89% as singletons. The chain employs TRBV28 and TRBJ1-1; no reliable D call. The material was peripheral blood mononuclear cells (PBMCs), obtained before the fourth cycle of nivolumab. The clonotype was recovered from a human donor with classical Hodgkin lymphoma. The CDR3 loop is CASSFPVQEAFF. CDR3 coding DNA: TGTGCCAGCAGTTTTCCGGTGCAGGAAGCTTTCTTT.